Below, one TCR beta chain is given with its context. Its antigen is currently unknown. This sample is drawn from a study of cytomegalovirus exposure and HLA in healthy donors. Overall study findings and caveats: Most sequenced TCRs were rare (though some public TCRs occurred in many donors).

The CDR3 extends over 16 amino acids. Germline assignment: CDR1 MNHNS and CDR2 SASEGT. Losses at the gene ends were 2 bases for V and 3 bases for J; bases not matched to a gene: 6. PCR amplification relied on 60 Vbeta primers (plus 13 Jbeta primers). Profiling relied on immunoSEQ multiplex PCR, and the TCRdb table lists in-frame clones only, not all of them. The data show fewer than 250,000 clones, 70% to 75% seen once. This sequence originates from a woman aged 25 to 39 in good health and CMV-seropositive. The rearrangement joins TRBV6-1 to TRBJ2-7; the match to TRBD2 covers 11 bases. Sequencing input: PBMCs. CDR3 DNA sequence: TGTGCCAGCAGTGAATCTAGCGGGAGGCCCAACTACGAGCAGTACTTC. Translated, it gives CASSESSGRPNYEQYF.